The T cell receptor beta chain under discussion was sequenced for a study of radiation and T cells in renal cell carcinoma. Regarding the study as a whole: In blood, top tumor clones expanded by 2 weeks, shrinking by 4. No pretreatment tumor biopsies were available for baseline clonotypes.

With regard to this clone: The antigen remains undetermined.

Clones were read by immunoSEQ multiplex PCR, and TCRdb kept only the in-frame ones, dropping some. The sample includes around 99,000 clones, 75% to 85% of them seen just once. Stated time point: blood 4 weeks post-SBRT, at nephrectomy. Treatment given: 15 Gy SBRT to primary tumor, nephrectomy 4 weeks later. Nephrectomy followed 15 Gy stereotactic body radiation by 4 weeks. Sequenced here: blood, sampled from a patient whose treatment included radiotherapy and nephrectomy. This receptor was taken from a man in his sixties with renal cell carcinoma.

The CDR3 here is CASSHGTGRDQPQHF. The CDR3 DNA is TGTGCCAGCAGCCACGGGACAGGACGTGATCAGCCCCAGCATTTT. The chain joins TRBV9 to TRBJ1-5, with 8 bases fitting TRBD1. CDR1 and CDR2 (germline): SGDLS, YYNGEE. The CDR3 extends over 15 amino acids. The V segment lost 4 bases and the J segment 5 bases; nucleotides outside the gene matches: 8.